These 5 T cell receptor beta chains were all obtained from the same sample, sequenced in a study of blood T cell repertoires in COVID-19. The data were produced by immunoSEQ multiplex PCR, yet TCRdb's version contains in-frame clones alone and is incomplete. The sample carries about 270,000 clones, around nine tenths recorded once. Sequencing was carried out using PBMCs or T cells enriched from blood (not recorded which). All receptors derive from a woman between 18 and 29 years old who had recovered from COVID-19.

CDR3 bases: TGTGCCAGCAGTGAAAAGACAGGGTTCGACACTGAAGCTTTCTTT. Translating gives CASSEKTGFDTEAFF. The chain joins TRBV6-1 to TRBJ1-1, with 7 bases matching TRBD1. The CDR3 extends over 15 amino acids. The germline V gene has CDR1 MNHNS and CDR2 SASEGT. V lost 2 bases and J lost 3; bases outside the gene matches: 6.

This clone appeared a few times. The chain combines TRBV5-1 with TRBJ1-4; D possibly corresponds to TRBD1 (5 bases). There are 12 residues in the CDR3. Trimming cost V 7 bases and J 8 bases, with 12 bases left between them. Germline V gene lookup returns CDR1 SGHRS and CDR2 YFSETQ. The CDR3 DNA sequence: TGCGCCAGCCGGGAGGGGAACGAAAAACTGTTTTTT. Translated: CASREGNEKLFF.

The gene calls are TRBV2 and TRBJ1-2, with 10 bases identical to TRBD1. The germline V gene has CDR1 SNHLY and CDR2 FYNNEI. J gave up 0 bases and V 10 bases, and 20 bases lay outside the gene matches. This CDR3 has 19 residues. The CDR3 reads CATKISGTGDILPNYGYTF. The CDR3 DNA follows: TGTGCCACCAAAATTTCCGGGACAGGGGACATATTACCTAACTATGGCTACACCTTC.

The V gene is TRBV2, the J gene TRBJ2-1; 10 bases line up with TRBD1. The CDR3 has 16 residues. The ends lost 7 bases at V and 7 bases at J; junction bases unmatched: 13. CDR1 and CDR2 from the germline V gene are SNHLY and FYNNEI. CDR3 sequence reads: CASKPLGQGIYNEQFF. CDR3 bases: TGTGCCAGCAAGCCCCTGGGACAGGGGATTTATAATGAGCAGTTCTTC.

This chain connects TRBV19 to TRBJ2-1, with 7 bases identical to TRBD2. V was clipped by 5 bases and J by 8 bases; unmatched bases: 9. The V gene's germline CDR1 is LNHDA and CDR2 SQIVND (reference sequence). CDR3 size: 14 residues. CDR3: CASSLRTRSDEQFF. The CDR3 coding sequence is TGTGCCAGTAGTCTGAGGACTAGAAGTGATGAGCAGTTCTTC. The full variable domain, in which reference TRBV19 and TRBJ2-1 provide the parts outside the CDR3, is DGGITQSPKYLFRKEGQNVTLSCEQNLNHDAMYWYRQDPGQGLRLIYYSQIVNDFQKGDIAEGYSVSREKKESFPLTVTSAQKNPTAFYLCASSLRTRSDEQFFGPGTRLTVL.